The 18 T cell receptor beta chains reported below all come from one sample, sequenced in a study of T cell repertoires in cytomegalovirus infection. One entry per CDR3 protein results from TCRdb running MiXCR on the reads. The sample records some 680,000 distinct CDR3 sequences, 35% being singletons. The sequencing input was PBMCs. These receptors were obtained from a human donor in good health (CMV status not recorded). Some clones in this sample may be carry-over from other donors' samples.

This clonotype showed up just a few times. The chain couples TRBV7-2 to TRBJ2-1; D gene uncertain. The ends were cut back, 2 bases at V and 7 bases at J, with 9 bases in the middle. The length of the CDR3 is 13 residues. CDR1 is SGHTA and CDR2 is FQGNSA in the germline V gene. The CDR3 protein is CASSLRNANEQFF. The CDR3 region has the DNA TGTGCCAGCAGCTTAAGGAACGCTAATGAGCAGTTCTTC.

CDR3 DNA: TGTGCCACCAGTGATTCCCTAAATAGCAATCAGCCCCAGCATTTT. Translating it yields CATSDSLNSNQPQHF. The chain combines TRBV24-1 with TRBJ1-5; D is uncertain. Trimming left V 2 bases short and J 0 bases short, with 7 bases between. Germline assignment: CDR1 KGHDR and CDR2 SFDVKD. This CDR3 contains 15 residues.

This clonotype was picked up a small number of times. V and J are TRBV19 and TRBJ2-5; 8 bases match TRBD1. Per germline, CDR1 LNHDA and CDR2 SQIVND (reference sequence). The CDR3 runs 15 residues. With 4 bases clipped from V and 8 bases from J, the junction kept 12 bases outside the gene matches. The CDR3 coding sequence is TGTGCCAGTAGTACCTCAGGGGGCACTGGGCGCACCCAGTACTTC. It is translated as CASSTSGGTGRTQYF.

The chain uses TRBV28 and TRBJ2-1, with D unclear. The CDR3 is made up of 15 amino acids. Trimming cost V 4 bases and J 0 bases, with 10 bases left between them. Germline-derived CDR1 and CDR2 are MDHEN and SYDVKM. The CDR3 protein is CASSYRFGSYNEQFF. CDR3 coding DNA: TGTGCCAGCAGTTACCGGTTCGGCTCCTACAATGAGCAGTTCTTC.

This clonotype has at least ten counts. The rearrangement joins TRBV4-1 to TRBJ1-1; D is uncertain. Trimming took off 1 base at V and 0 bases at J, with 9 bases between the two ends. This CDR3 has 15 amino acids. In germline, CDR1 is MGHRA, CDR2 YSYEKL. The CDR3 sequence: CASSQGRQLNTEAFF. The DNA of the CDR3 is TGCGCCAGCAGCCAAGGTCGTCAGTTGAACACTGAAGCTTTCTTT.

The chain links TRBV29-1 to TRBJ1-2; tentatively, D is TRBD1 (5 bases). V gave up 6 bases and J gave up 6 bases, with 17 bases separating them. This CDR3 is built from 13 residues. The germline V gene has CDR1 SQVTM and CDR2 ANQGSEA. CDR3 coding DNA: TGCAGCGTCCAGGGTGCGGGGCAGGATGGCTACACCTTC. Its translation is CSVQGAGQDGYTF.

This clonotype turned up a few times. The chain employs TRBV7-6 and TRBJ1-6; 7 bases map to TRBD1. The CDR3 is 16 amino acids. Trimming cost V 1 base and J 7 bases; bases outside gene matches: 7. Per germline, CDR1 SGHVS and CDR2 FNYEAQ. CDR3 in DNA: TGTGCCAGCAGCTTAGAGGCAGGGGGACAAAATTCACCCCTCCACTTT. As protein: CASSLEAGGQNSPLHF.

There are a few counts of this clonotype. The rearrangement links TRBV2 to TRBJ2-1, with 9 positions matching TRBD2. This CDR3 is built from 15 residues. The ends lost 5 bases at V and 10 bases at J; junction bases unmatched: 12. Germline loops: CDR1 SNHLY, CDR2 FYNNEI. As DNA, the CDR3 is TGTGCCAGCAGTAGCGGGAGGACTCAAGTCCGAGAGCAGTTCTTC. It encodes CASSSGRTQVREQFF.

The chain uses TRBV7-8 and TRBJ2-1; D possibly corresponds to TRBD1 (5 bases). Germline CDR1 reads SGHVS; CDR2 reads FQNEAQ. The CDR3 consists of 15 residues. Between the trimmed V and J ends, which lost 2 bases and 7 bases, there was a span of 15 bases. The CDR3 region has the DNA TGTGCCAGCAGCTTATCGGGCAGGGTGTCGAATGAGCAGTTCTTC. Translation: CASSLSGRVSNEQFF.

This clonotype turned up a few times. The rearrangement uses TRBV28 and TRBJ2-5; TRBD1 might be the D (5 bases). This CDR3 comprises 14 residues. Trimming pared 3 bases from V and 2 bases from J, leaving 10 bases between. CDR1 and CDR2 (germline): MDHEN, SYDVKM. The CDR3 sequence is CASSLWGVQETQYF. The CDR3 DNA reads TGTGCCAGCAGTTTGTGGGGCGTACAAGAGACCCAGTACTTC.

This clonotype was picked up many times. The genes are TRBV28 and TRBJ2-1; D uncertain. The CDR3 totals 13 residues. The germline V and J ends were trimmed by 4 bases and 7 bases, with 11 bases remaining between them. Germline assignment: CDR1 MDHEN and CDR2 SYDVKM. The DNA of the CDR3 is TGTGCCAGCAGTTCTCGTCATTTGAATGAGCAGTTCTTC. Its translation is CASSSRHLNEQFF.

The chain couples TRBV6-2 or TRBV6-3 to TRBJ2-2; D is unresolved. The V end lost 0 bases, the J end lost 3 bases, and 11 bases lay between the germline ends. CDR3 length: 16 residues. Germline CDR1 reads MNHEY; CDR2 reads SVGEGT. CDR3 sequence: CASSYSVTTDTGELFF. In nucleotides, the CDR3 is TGTGCCAGCAGTTACTCCGTGACAACGGACACCGGGGAGCTGTTTTTT.

This clonotype was found a few times. This chain connects TRBV20-1 to TRBJ1-5; 9 bases are shared with TRBD1. The V gene end was trimmed by 0 bases and the J gene end by 7 bases; junction bases not matched to a gene: 10. CDR1 and CDR2 from the germline V gene are DFQATT and SNEGSKA (reference sequence). This CDR3 comprises 16 residues. This chain's CDR3 is CSARDPEQGAYQPQHF. The DNA for the CDR3 is TGCAGTGCTAGAGATCCCGAACAGGGGGCATACCAGCCCCAGCATTTT.

V and J are TRBV6-6 and TRBJ2-5; 10 bases align to TRBD1. V gave up 1 base and J gave up 4 bases; unmatched junction bases: 12. CDR1 is MNHNY and CDR2 is SVGAGI in the germline V gene (reference sequence). CDR3 length: 18 residues. CDR3 coding DNA: TGTGCCAGCAGTTACTGGGACAGGGGCGGAGGGGTAGGAGAGACCCAGTACTTC. Its protein product is CASSYWDRGGGVGETQYF.

The chain employs TRBV7-8 and TRBJ1-5; D gene unclear. The V gene lost 3 bases and the J gene lost 1 base, with 10 bases spanning the gap. The CDR3 runs 15 residues. Germline assignment: CDR1 SGHVS and CDR2 FQNEAQ. CDR3 protein: CASSLSGISNQPQHF. The CDR3 DNA follows: TGTGCCAGCAGCTTGTCGGGTATCAGCAATCAGCCCCAGCATTTT.

The chain carries TRBV29-1 and TRBJ1-2; tentatively, D is TRBD1 (5 bases). Trimming pared 4 bases from V and 7 bases from J, leaving 13 bases between. The CDR3 runs 12 residues. Germline V lookup: CDR1 SQVTM, CDR2 ANQGSEA. The CDR3 DNA reads TGCAGCGTTGCGGGAGGGGCAGGTGGCTACACCTTC. This codes for CSVAGGAGGYTF.

This clonotype has only a few counts. The chain is built from TRBV7-9 and TRBJ1-1; the D is unclear. The germline V gene has CDR1 SEHNR and CDR2 FQNEAQ (reference sequence). V was pared by 3 bases and J by 7 bases, with 6 bases between. This CDR3 spans 11 amino acids. In nucleotides, the CDR3 is TGTGCCAGCAGCTTTAGAGGTGAAGCTTTCTTT. Translated, it gives CASSFRGEAFF.

This clonotype has just a few counts. The chain employs TRBV12-3 or TRBV12-4 and TRBJ1-1; perhaps TRBD1 as D (5 bases). This CDR3 is built from 14 residues. V dropped 11 bases and J dropped 0 bases, with 16 bases sitting between them. The DNA of the CDR3 is TGTGCCGGGCGGGAGCGGGGCATGAACACTGAAGCTTTCTTT. Protein product: CAGRERGMNTEAFF.